These 11 T cell receptor beta chains were sequenced from one sample in a study of cytomegalovirus exposure and HLA in healthy donors. The PCR made use of 60 Vbeta and 13 Jbeta primers. Sequencing used immunoSEQ multiplex PCR; TCRdb keeps in-frame clones, though not all of them. The sample lists 270,000 or so clones; around 90% were seen once. Sequenced: PBMCs. The receptor source for this set is a girl between 2 and 10 years old in good health and CMV-seronegative.

The chain is built from TRBV29-1 and TRBJ1-2; 7 bases line up with TRBD1. CDR1 and CDR2 from the germline V gene are SQVTM and ANQGSEA. The length of the CDR3 is 14 residues. In DNA form, the CDR3 reads TGCAGTATTCAGAACACTGGGACAGACTATGGCTACACCTTC. Translation: CSIQNTGTDYGYTF.

The count of this clone is one. The V and J genes are TRBV13 and TRBJ2-1; 10 nucleotides align to TRBD2. CDR3 length: 16 amino acids. Germline trimming cut 5 bases from V and 0 bases from J; bases unmatched to any gene: 4. Germline V gene data show CDR1 as PRHDT and CDR2 as FYEKMQ (reference sequence). The CDR3 sequence is CASSRSSGGSYNEQFF. CDR3 in DNA: TGTGCCAGCAGCCGATCTAGCGGGGGCTCCTACAATGAGCAGTTCTTC. The whole variable domain, filled in from reference TRBV13 and TRBJ2-1, reads AAGVIQSPRHLIKEKRETATLKCYPIPRHDTVYWYQQGPGQDPQFLISFYEKMQSDKGSIPDRFSAQQFSDYHSELNMSSLELGDSALYFCASSRSSGGSYNEQFFGPGTRLTVL.

This chain uses TRBV6-6 with TRBJ2-3, with 10 bases fitting TRBD1. Trimming removed 5 bases from V and 0 bases from J; junction bases left unmatched: 5. The CDR3 has 16 amino acids. Germline V lookup: CDR1 MNHNY, CDR2 SVGAGI (reference sequence). Here the CDR3 reads CASSLRQGASTDTQYF. The CDR3 DNA reads TGTGCCAGCAGTCTCAGACAGGGGGCGAGCACAGATACGCAGTATTTT.

The V call is TRBV5-1, the J call TRBJ2-7, with 14 bases fitting TRBD2. This CDR3 contains 15 residues. With V trimmed by 0 bases and J by 6 bases, 2 bases remained unmatched. Looked up from germline, CDR1 is SGHRS and CDR2 is YFSETQ. CDR3 bases: TGCGCCAGCAGCTTGGCCGGGACTAGCGGGAGCGAGCAGTACTTC. It codes for CASSLAGTSGSEQYF.

V usage is TRBV10-2 and J usage is TRBJ1-2; 12 nucleotides match TRBD1. This CDR3 has 15 amino acids. Germline CDR1 is WSHSY and CDR2 is SAAADI. The trim removed 2 bases at V and 4 bases at J, leaving 2 bases unmatched. For the CDR3, the DNA is TGCGCCAGCAGTGAGGGGACAGGGGGCGGCTATGGCTACACCTTC. This codes for CASSEGTGGGYGYTF.

The gene calls are TRBV5-4 and TRBJ2-1; no clear D gene. This CDR3 has 13 amino acids. Trimming left V 4 bases short and J 3 bases short, with 8 bases between. The germline V gene encodes CDR1 SGHNT and CDR2 YYREEE (reference sequence). The CDR3 loop is CASSQTIYNEQFF. The CDR3 nucleotides read TGTGCCAGCAGCCAAACTATCTACAATGAGCAGTTCTTC.

V and J are TRBV4-2 and TRBJ2-7; TRBD2 matches at 7 bases. The CDR3 extends over 18 amino acids. J was trimmed by 1 base and V by 1 base; bases with no gene match: 13. Germline V lookup: CDR1 LGHNA, CDR2 YNFKEQ. The CDR3, as DNA: TGTGCCAGCAGCCAAGCCATGGGGGGAGGGCCTGGGTCCTACGAGCAGTACTTC. Protein: CASSQAMGGGPGSYEQYF.

V is TRBV4-1 and J is TRBJ1-5, with D perhaps matching TRBD1 (5 bases). V was pared by 1 base and J by 5 bases, with 18 bases between. The CDR3 covers 17 residues. The germline gives CDR1 MGHRA, CDR2 YSYEKL. This chain's CDR3 is CASSQVGGRKSDQPQHF. Here the CDR3 DNA reads TGCGCCAGCAGCCAAGTCGGGGGGAGGAAGAGCGATCAGCCCCAGCATTTT.

The rearrangement links TRBV27 to TRBJ2-7; possibly TRBD2 for D (5 bases). Between the trimmed V and J ends, which lost 0 bases and 3 bases, there was a span of 18 bases. Germline assignment: CDR1 MNHEY and CDR2 SMNVEV (reference sequence). This CDR3 has 17 amino acids. The CDR3 DNA reads TGTGCCAGCAGTTTATCCCCCGGGAACTATCCTAGCTACGAGCAGTACTTC. It encodes CASSLSPGNYPSYEQYF.

This clone was observed a single time. The gene calls are TRBV29-1 and TRBJ2-1; TRBD2 aligns across 13 bases. The CDR3 is made up of 15 amino acids. The germline CDR1 and CDR2 sequences are SQVTM and ANQGSEA. Unmatched junction bases numbered 6, after V lost 3 bases and J lost 7 bases. CDR3: CSVEAGTSGMNEQFF. CDR3 DNA sequence: TGCAGCGTTGAGGCCGGGACTAGCGGGATGAATGAGCAGTTCTTC.

This clone was seen only once. The chain joins TRBV5-1 to TRBJ1-5, with D unclear. This CDR3 spans 13 amino acids. Germline V CDR1 and CDR2: SGHRS, YFSETQ. Trimming shortened V by 1 base and J by 7 bases, and 9 bases separated the two germline ends. CDR3 sequence: CASSLTGAQPQHF. CDR3 bases: TGCGCCAGCAGCTTGACCGGAGCCCAGCCCCAGCATTTT.